The entry that follows covers one TCR beta chain sequence. No antigen is known for it. This sample is drawn from a study of identical twins. Germline values: CDR1 MDHEN, CDR2 SYDVKM. The germline V and J ends were trimmed by 6 bases and 6 bases, with 18 bases remaining between them. This CDR3 is built from 15 residues. TCRdb fed the 5' RACE reads into MiXCR, producing one record per CDR3 protein. Among around 500,000 distinct CDR3 sequences listed, approximately 14% were seen once. The study's findings and limits: Twin pairs' shared out-of-frame alpha sequences were enriched in low generation probability. Zero-insertion analyses might be partly confounded by invariant T cells like MAIT and iNKT. Twins' surplus sharing was weaker for beta out-of-frame sequences.

In addition, the sample was reused for a study of yellow fever vaccine responses in identical twins.

What was sequenced was CD4+ T cells sorted from blood. The source of this sequence is a woman aged 18 to 35 in good health. The chain recombines TRBV28 with TRBJ2-1, with D hard to call. The CDR3, as DNA: TGTGCCAGCAGATCCGCTACCCTCCTCGCCAATGAGCAGTTCTTC. It specifies CASRSATLLANEQFF.